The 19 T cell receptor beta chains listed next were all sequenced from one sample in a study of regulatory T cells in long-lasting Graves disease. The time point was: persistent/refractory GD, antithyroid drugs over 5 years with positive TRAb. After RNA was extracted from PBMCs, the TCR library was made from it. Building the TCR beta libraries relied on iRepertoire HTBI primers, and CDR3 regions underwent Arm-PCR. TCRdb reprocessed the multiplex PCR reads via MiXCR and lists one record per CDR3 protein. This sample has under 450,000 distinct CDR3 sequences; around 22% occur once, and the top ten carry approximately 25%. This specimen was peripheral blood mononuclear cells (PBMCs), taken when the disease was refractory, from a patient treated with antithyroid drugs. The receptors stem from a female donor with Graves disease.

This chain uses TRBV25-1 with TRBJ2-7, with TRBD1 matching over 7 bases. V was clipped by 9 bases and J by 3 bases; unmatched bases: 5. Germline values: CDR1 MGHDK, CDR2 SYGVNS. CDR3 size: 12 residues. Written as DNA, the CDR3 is TGTGCCAGTGGACAGGACTTCTACGAGCAGTACTTC. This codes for CASGQDFYEQYF.

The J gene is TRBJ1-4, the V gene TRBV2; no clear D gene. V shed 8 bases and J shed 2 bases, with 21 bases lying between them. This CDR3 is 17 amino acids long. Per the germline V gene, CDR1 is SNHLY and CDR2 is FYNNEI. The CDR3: CASSPRLEGSTNEKLFF. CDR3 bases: TGTGCCAGCTCACCACGCTTGGAGGGCTCGACTAATGAAAAACTGTTTTTT.

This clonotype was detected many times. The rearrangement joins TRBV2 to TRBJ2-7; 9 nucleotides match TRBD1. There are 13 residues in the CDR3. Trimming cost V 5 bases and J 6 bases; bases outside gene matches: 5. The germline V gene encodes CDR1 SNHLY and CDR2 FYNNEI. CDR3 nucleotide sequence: TGTGCCAGCAGTACCGGGACAGGGCGCGAGCAGTACTTC. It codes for CASSTGTGREQYF. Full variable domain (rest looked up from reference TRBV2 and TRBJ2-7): EPEVTQTPSHQVTQMGQEVILRCVPISNHLYFYWYRQILGQKVEFLVSFYNNEISEKSEIFDDQFSVERPDGSNFTLKIRSTKLEDSAMYFCASSTGTGREQYFGPGTRLTVT.

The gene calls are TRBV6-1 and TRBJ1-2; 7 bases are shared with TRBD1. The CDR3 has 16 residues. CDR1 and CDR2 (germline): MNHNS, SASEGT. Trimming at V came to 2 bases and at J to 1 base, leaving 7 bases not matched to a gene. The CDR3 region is CASSEFRTGFNYGYTF. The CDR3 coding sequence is TGTGCCAGCAGTGAATTCAGGACAGGCTTTAACTATGGCTACACCTTC.

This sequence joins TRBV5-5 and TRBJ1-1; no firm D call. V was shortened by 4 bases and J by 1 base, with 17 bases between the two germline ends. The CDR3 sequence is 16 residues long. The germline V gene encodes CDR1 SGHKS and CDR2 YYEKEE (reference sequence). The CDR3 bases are TGTGCCAGCAGCCTAGGTATCAGGACTCGGAACACTGAAGCTTTCTTT. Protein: CASSLGIRTRNTEAFF. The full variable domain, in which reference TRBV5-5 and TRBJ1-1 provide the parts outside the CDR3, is DAGVTQSPTHLIKTRGQQVTLRCSPISGHKSVSWYQQVLGQGPQFIFQYYEKEERGRGNFPDRFSARQFPNYSSELNVNALLLGDSALYLCASSLGIRTRNTEAFFGQGTRLTVV.

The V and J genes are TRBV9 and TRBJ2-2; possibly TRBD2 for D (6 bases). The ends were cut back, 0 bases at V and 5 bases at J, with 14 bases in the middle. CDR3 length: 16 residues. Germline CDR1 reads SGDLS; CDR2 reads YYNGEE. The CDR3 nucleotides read TGTGCCAGCAGCGTAGAACCCGGGAGCTTAACCGGGGAGCTGTTTTTT. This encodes CASSVEPGSLTGELFF.

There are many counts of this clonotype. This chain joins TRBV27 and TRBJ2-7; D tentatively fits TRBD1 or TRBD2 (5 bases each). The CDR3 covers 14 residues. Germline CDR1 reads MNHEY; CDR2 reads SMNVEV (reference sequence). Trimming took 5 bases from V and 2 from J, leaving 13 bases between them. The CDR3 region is CASSPSVGPYEQYF. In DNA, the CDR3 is TGTGCCAGCAGTCCATCAGTGGGACCCTACGAGCAGTACTTC.

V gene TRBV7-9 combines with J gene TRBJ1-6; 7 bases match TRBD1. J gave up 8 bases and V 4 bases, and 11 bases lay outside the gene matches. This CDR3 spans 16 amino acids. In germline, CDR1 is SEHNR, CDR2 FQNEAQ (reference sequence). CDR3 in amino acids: CASSSTGKGMDSPLHF. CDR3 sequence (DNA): TGTGCCAGCAGCTCGACAGGGAAGGGGATGGATTCACCCCTCCACTTT.

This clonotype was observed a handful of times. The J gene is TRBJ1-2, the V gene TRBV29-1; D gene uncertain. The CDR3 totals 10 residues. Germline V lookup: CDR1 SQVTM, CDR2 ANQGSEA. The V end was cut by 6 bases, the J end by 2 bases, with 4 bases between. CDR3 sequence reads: CSVGNYGYTF. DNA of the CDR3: TGCAGCGTCGGAAACTATGGCTACACCTTC.

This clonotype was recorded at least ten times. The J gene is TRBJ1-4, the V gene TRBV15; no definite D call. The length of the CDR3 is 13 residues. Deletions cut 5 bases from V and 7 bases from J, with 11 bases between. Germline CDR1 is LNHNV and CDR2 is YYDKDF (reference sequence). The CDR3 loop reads CATSGARGEKLFF. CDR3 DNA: TGTGCCACCAGCGGCGCTCGGGGTGAAAAACTGTTTTTT.

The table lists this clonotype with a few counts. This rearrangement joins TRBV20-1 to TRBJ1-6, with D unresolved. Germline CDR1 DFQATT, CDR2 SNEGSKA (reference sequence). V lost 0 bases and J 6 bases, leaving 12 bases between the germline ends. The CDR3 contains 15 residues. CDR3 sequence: CSARDRLLPNSPLHF. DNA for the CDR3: TGCAGTGCTAGAGATCGGCTGCTACCTAATTCACCCCTCCACTTT.

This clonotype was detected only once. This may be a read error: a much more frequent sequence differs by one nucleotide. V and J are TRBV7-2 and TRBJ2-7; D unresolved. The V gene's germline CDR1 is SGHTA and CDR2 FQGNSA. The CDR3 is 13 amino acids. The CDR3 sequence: CAGSPVPSYEQYF. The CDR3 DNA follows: TGTGCCGGCAGCCCCGTCCCCTCCTACGAGCAGTACTTC.

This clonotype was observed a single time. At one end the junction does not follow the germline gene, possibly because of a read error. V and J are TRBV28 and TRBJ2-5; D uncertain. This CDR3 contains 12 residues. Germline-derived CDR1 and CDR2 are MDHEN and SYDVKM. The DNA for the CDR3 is TGTGCCAGCGGTTTACCCAGGGAGACCCAGTACTTC. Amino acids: CASGLPRETQYF.

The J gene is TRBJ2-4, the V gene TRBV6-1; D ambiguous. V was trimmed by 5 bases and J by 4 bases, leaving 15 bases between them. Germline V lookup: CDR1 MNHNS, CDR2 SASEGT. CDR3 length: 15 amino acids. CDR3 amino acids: CASSKGPNGKNIQYF. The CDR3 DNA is TGTGCCAGCAGTAAAGGACCCAACGGGAAAAACATTCAGTACTTC.

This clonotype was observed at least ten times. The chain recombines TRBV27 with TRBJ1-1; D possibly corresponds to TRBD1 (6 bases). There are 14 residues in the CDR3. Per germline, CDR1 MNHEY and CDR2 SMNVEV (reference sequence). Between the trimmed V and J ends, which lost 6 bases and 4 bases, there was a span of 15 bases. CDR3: CASSPSGGRTEAFF. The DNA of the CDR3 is TGTGCCAGCAGCCCCTCGGGGGGCCGCACTGAAGCTTTCTTT.

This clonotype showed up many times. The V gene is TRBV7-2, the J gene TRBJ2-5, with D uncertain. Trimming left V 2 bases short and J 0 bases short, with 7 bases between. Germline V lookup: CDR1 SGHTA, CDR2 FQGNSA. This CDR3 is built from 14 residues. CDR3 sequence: CASSLYGYQETQYF. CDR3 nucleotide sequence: TGTGCCAGCAGCTTATACGGGTACCAAGAGACCCAGTACTTC. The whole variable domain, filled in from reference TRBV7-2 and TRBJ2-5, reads GAGVSQSPSNKVTEKGKDVELRCDPISGHTALYWYRQSLGQGLEFLIYFQGNSAPDKSGLPSDRFSAERTGGSVSTLTIQRTQQEDSAVYLCASSLYGYQETQYFGPGTRLLVL.

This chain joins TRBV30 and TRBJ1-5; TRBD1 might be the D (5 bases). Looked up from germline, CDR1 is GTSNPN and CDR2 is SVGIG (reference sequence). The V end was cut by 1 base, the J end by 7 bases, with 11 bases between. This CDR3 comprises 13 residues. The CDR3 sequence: CAWSAGVEQPQHF. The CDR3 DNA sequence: TGTGCCTGGAGTGCGGGGGTGGAGCAGCCCCAGCATTTT.

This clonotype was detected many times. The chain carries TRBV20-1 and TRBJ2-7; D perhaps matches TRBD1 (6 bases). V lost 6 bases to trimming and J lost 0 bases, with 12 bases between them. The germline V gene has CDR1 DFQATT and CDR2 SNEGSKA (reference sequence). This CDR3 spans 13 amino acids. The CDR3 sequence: CSAVGDNSYEQYF. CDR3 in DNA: TGCAGTGCGGTGGGGGACAACTCCTACGAGCAGTACTTC.

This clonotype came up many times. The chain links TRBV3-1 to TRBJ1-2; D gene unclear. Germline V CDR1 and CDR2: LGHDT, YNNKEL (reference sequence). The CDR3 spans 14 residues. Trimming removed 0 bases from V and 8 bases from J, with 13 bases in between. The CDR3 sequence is CASSQDFRQIGYTF. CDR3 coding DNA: TGTGCCAGCAGCCAAGATTTCCGGCAGATCGGCTACACCTTC.